These 18 T cell receptor beta chains came from one sample sequenced in a study of blood T cell repertoires in COVID-19. The assay was immunoSEQ multiplex PCR, and TCRdb's table has in-frame clones only and misses some. This sample yields about 180,000 clones, of which just over 85% are seen a single time; about 9.6% belongs to the top ten. What was sequenced was peripheral blood. These receptors came from a man in his fifties with active or convalescent COVID-19.

V and J are TRBV9 and TRBJ2-3; 13 nucleotides match TRBD2. This CDR3 is 18 amino acids long. V shed 4 bases, J shed 2 bases, and the junction held 10 bases outside the gene matches. Germline V CDR1 and CDR2: SGDLS, YYNGEE. The CDR3 region has the DNA TGTGCCAGCAGCCCCCTAGGACTAGCGGGGGCACTCACAGATACGCAGTATTTT. It is translated as CASSPLGLAGALTDTQYF.

The V gene is TRBV18, the J gene TRBJ1-1; a weak D match, TRBD1 (5 bases). Germline-derived CDR1 and CDR2 are KGHSH and LQKENI. The CDR3 has 13 residues. Trimming cost V 3 bases and J 4 bases, with 9 bases left between them. The CDR3 is CASSPQGTTEAFF. DNA for the CDR3: TGTGCCAGCTCACCTCAGGGAACCACTGAAGCTTTCTTT.

This clone was seen once. The chain joins TRBV6-1 to TRBJ2-3; 11 bases map to TRBD1. Losses at the gene ends were 1 base for V and 4 bases for J; bases not matched to a gene: 1. CDR3 length: 15 amino acids. The germline gives CDR1 MNHNS, CDR2 SASEGT. CDR3 sequence: CASSEGDRGADTQYF. In DNA form, the CDR3 reads TGTGCCAGCAGTGAAGGGGACAGGGGGGCAGATACGCAGTATTTT.

The CDR3 sequence: CASSLGGVWGNEQFF. CDR3 DNA sequence: TGTGCCAGCAGCTTAGGGGGAGTGTGGGGCAATGAGCAGTTCTTC. The chain joins TRBV11-3 to TRBJ2-1; a weak D match, TRBD2 (5 bases). CDR1 and CDR2 from the germline V gene are SGHNT and YENEEA. The CDR3 is 15 residues long. V lost 1 base, J lost 6 bases, and 13 bases lay in between.

The gene calls are TRBV25-1 and TRBJ1-3; D may be TRBD1 (6 bases). The germline gives CDR1 MGHDK, CDR2 SYGVNS. CDR3 length equals 15 residues. V was trimmed by 2 bases and J by 0 bases, leaving 8 bases between them. The CDR3 protein is CASSEPGVSGNTIYF. The CDR3 nucleotides read TGTGCCAGCAGTGAACCAGGGGTCTCTGGAAACACCATATATTTT.

The chain is built from TRBV6-5 and TRBJ1-3, with TRBD1 identical over 7 bases. Germline V gene lookup returns CDR1 MNHEY and CDR2 SVGAGI. Germline trimming cut 5 bases from V and 4 bases from J; bases unmatched to any gene: 5. The CDR3 extends over 14 amino acids. The CDR3 here is CASSPQGFGNTIYF. CDR3 in DNA: TGTGCCAGCAGTCCACAGGGGTTCGGAAACACCATATATTTT.

The V and J genes are TRBV10-3 and TRBJ2-3, with 12 bases lining up with TRBD2. In germline, CDR1 is ENHRY, CDR2 SYGVKD. The CDR3 sequence is 17 residues long. With 6 bases clipped from V and 1 base from J, the junction kept 8 bases outside the gene matches. The CDR3 spells CAIRETSGRERTDTQYF. The CDR3 region has the DNA TGTGCCATCAGGGAGACTAGCGGGAGAGAACGCACAGATACGCAGTATTTT.

This clone was seen more than once but under ten times. This CDR3 reads CASSSLQGGNTEAFF. The CDR3 DNA is TGTGCCAGCTCATCTCTACAGGGGGGGAACACTGAAGCTTTCTTT. V is TRBV18 and J is TRBJ1-1, with 8 bases lining up with TRBD1. V lost 5 bases to trimming and J lost 1 base; unmatched junction nucleotides: 6. The CDR3 has 15 amino acids. Germline lookup yields CDR1 KGHSH and CDR2 LQKENI.

The gene calls are TRBV28 and TRBJ2-1; 9 bases are a match to TRBD2. Trimming removed 4 bases from V and 5 bases from J; junction bases left unmatched: 6. CDR1 and CDR2 from the germline V gene are MDHEN and SYDVKM. The CDR3 extends over 15 amino acids. The CDR3, as DNA: TGTGCCAGCAGTTCCCCGCGGGGGGGAGACAATGAGCAGTTCTTC. Protein product: CASSSPRGGDNEQFF.

This clone has a single count. The chain uses TRBV11-2 and TRBJ2-7; 7 bases fit TRBD2. The germline V gene has CDR1 SGHAT and CDR2 FQNNGV. This CDR3 contains 15 residues. J was trimmed by 2 bases and V by 2 bases; bases with no gene match: 6. The CDR3 reads CASSLTSATPYEQYF. The CDR3, as DNA: TGTGCCAGCAGCTTAACTAGCGCTACCCCCTACGAGCAGTACTTC.

The rearrangement links TRBV9 to TRBJ2-1, with TRBD2 matching over 10 bases. CDR1 SGDLS and CDR2 YYNGEE come from the germline V gene. CDR3 length: 17 residues. With V trimmed by 3 bases and J by 2 bases, 8 bases remained unmatched. The CDR3 bases are TGTGCCAGCAGCGGGCCCCCCCTAGCGGGAGCCTACAATGAGCAGTTCTTC. Amino acids: CASSGPPLAGAYNEQFF. Drawing the rest from reference TRBV9 and TRBJ2-1, the complete variable domain is DSGVTQTPKHLITATGQRVTLRCSPRSGDLSVYWYQQSLDQGLQFLIQYYNGEERAKGNILERFSAQQFPDLHSELNLSSLELGDSALYFCASSGPPLAGAYNEQFFGPGTRLTVL.

In nucleotides, the CDR3 is TGCGCCCGCTGGGGGGGCGCGCGCGGGGGGGGAGGGCCGGGCTCGGAAAACATTCAGTACTTC. This translates into CARWGGARGGGGPGSENIQYF. This chain links TRBV10-1 with TRBJ2-4, with 9 bases aligning to TRBD2. The CDR3 spans 21 residues. Germline loops: CDR1 WNHNN, CDR2 SYGVQD (reference sequence). Trimming removed 11 bases from V and 5 bases from J; junction bases left unmatched: 31.

The chain links TRBV6-5 to TRBJ1-6; D might be TRBD1 (6 bases). V was pared by 5 bases and J by 5 bases, with 13 bases between. The germline V gene encodes CDR1 MNHEY and CDR2 SVGAGI. The CDR3 is 15 amino acids. CDR3 sequence reads: CASSLGTPDNSPLHF. The DNA of the CDR3 is TGTGCCAGCAGTCTCGGGACACCTGATAATTCACCCCTCCACTTT.

The genes are TRBV6-5 and TRBJ2-5, with D maybe TRBD1 (6 bases). Per the germline V gene, CDR1 is MNHEY and CDR2 is SVGAGI. V was clipped by 4 bases and J by 2 bases, with 8 bases between them. The CDR3 extends over 13 amino acids. CDR3 residues: CASSFDRQETQYF. The CDR3 nucleotides read TGTGCCAGCAGTTTTGACAGGCAAGAGACCCAGTACTTC.

The chain joins TRBV24-1 to TRBJ2-2, with a tentative D call TRBD1 (6 bases). Germline CDR1 reads KGHDR; CDR2 reads SFDVKD. This CDR3 region has 18 residues. Trimming stripped 4 bases from V and 3 bases from J, with 20 bases between. The CDR3 spells CATSDPIRGTRDTGELFF. The CDR3 nucleotides read TGTGCCACCAGTGACCCGATTAGGGGGACCCGGGACACCGGGGAGCTGTTTTTT.

The V gene is TRBV2, the J gene TRBJ1-5; D is undetermined. CDR1 and CDR2 from the germline V gene are SNHLY and FYNNEI. V shed 8 bases and J shed 8 bases, with 16 bases lying between them. The CDR3 spans 13 residues. CDR3 residues: CASAREPLEPQHF. CDR3 DNA sequence: TGTGCCAGCGCCCGGGAGCCGTTAGAGCCCCAGCATTTT.

J is TRBJ1-4 and V is TRBV6-6, with D possibly TRBD1 on 5 matching bases. This CDR3 contains 16 residues. Germline CDR1 reads MNHNY; CDR2 reads SVGAGI (reference sequence). V gave up 2 bases and J gave up 8 bases, with 18 bases separating them. The CDR3 is CASSYTGDSLREKLFF. The CDR3 region has the DNA TGTGCCAGCAGTTACACCGGTGACAGCCTAAGGGAAAAACTGTTTTTT.

The V and J genes are TRBV3-1 (or the pseudogene TRBV3-2) and TRBJ2-4, with D possibly being TRBD2 (5 bases). Trimming shortened V by 3 bases and J by 6 bases, and 6 bases separated the two germline ends. CDR1 and CDR2 from the germline V gene are LGHDT and YNNKEL (reference sequence). This CDR3 comprises 12 residues. CDR3 DNA sequence: TGTGCCAGCAGCCAGAGCGGAAACATTCAGTACTTC. Amino acids: CASSQSGNIQYF.